This entry lists 20 T cell receptor beta chains sequenced from one sample in a study of T cell repertoires and HLA-DP antigens. Some clones are missing from TCRdb's copy, which holds only in-frame ones; the method was immunoSEQ multiplex PCR. Of 75,000 to 90,000 clones detected, roughly 86% appear once; the ten largest clones hold about 1.7%. No antigens are known for them. The sequenced material came from CD4+ T cells from PBMCs. All receptors come from a man between 45 and 60 years old in good health and CMV-seronegative.

This clone was detected a few times. The chain is built from TRBV29-1 and TRBJ2-1, with TRBD2 matching 11 bases. The CDR3 is 14 residues long. Per the germline V gene, CDR1 is SQVTM and CDR2 is ANQGSEA. J lost 3 bases, V lost 5 bases, and 3 bases had no gene match. The CDR3 here is CSVYGTSGYNEQFF. CDR3 nucleotides: TGCAGCGTTTACGGGACTAGCGGCTACAATGAGCAGTTCTTC.

This chain uses TRBV5-6 with TRBJ2-5; weak D call: TRBD1 (6 bases). Germline assignment: CDR1 SGHDT and CDR2 YYEEEE. V lost 4 bases, J lost 4 bases, and 14 bases lay in between. The CDR3 has 14 residues. CDR3 protein: CASSTAGTTETQYF. Written as DNA, the CDR3 is TGTGCCAGCAGCACGGCCGGGACAACAGAGACCCAGTACTTC.

The chain employs TRBV7-6 and TRBJ2-7, with TRBD1 identical over 8 bases. The CDR3 runs to 14 residues. Germline V gives CDR1 SGHVS, CDR2 FNYEAQ. V lost 1 base, J lost 6 bases, and 5 bases stayed unmatched. The CDR3 bases are TGTGCCAGCAGCTTAGTTTCCGGGACAGGCGAGCAGTACTTC. Protein sequence: CASSLVSGTGEQYF.

The genes are TRBV10-1 and TRBJ2-3; no clear D. The CDR3 totals 15 residues. The germline V and J ends were trimmed by 2 bases and 0 bases, with 9 bases remaining between them. CDR1 WNHNN and CDR2 SYGVQD come from the germline V gene (reference sequence). CDR3 sequence (DNA): TGCGCCAGCAGTGAGGATAACGGGAGCACAGATACGCAGTATTTT. It translates to CASSEDNGSTDTQYF.

The V gene is TRBV12-5, the J gene TRBJ2-6, with TRBD1 matching over 7 bases. Germline values: CDR1 LGHNT, CDR2 FRNRAP. CDR3 length equals 17 residues. Losses at the gene ends were 9 bases for V and 0 bases for J; bases not matched to a gene: 11. This chain's CDR3 is CARVGQAARSGANVLTF. CDR3 in DNA: TGTGCTAGGGTCGGACAGGCGGCTCGCTCTGGGGCCAACGTCCTGACTTTC.

In DNA, the CDR3 is TGTGCCAGCAGCCGTGATGGGGCGAATGAGCAGTTCTTC. Protein: CASSRDGANEQFF. The V and J genes are TRBV11-3 and TRBJ2-1; perhaps TRBD1 as D (5 bases). Trimming stripped 5 bases from V and 7 bases from J, with 12 bases between. Germline values: CDR1 SGHNT, CDR2 YENEEA. The CDR3 has 13 amino acids. Based on the CDR3 plus reference TRBV11-3 and TRBJ2-1, the full variable domain is EAGVVQSPRYKIIEKKQPVAFWCNPISGHNTLYWYLQNLGQGPELLIRYENEEAVDDSQLPKDRFSAERLKGVDSTLKIQPAELGDSAVYLCASSRDGANEQFFGPGTRLTVL.

This clone came up once. The chain uses TRBV7-9 and TRBJ1-1; 12 positions match TRBD1. V dropped 5 bases and J dropped 4; count of bases not matched to a gene: 5. CDR1 is SEHNR and CDR2 is FQNEAQ in the germline V gene (reference sequence). The CDR3 covers 15 residues. Written as DNA, the CDR3 is TGTGCCAGCAGCGGGACAGGGGGCAAGGGCACTGAAGCTTTCTTT. It specifies CASSGTGGKGTEAFF.

The gene calls are TRBV7-6 and TRBJ1-4; the match to TRBD1 covers 9 bases. The CDR3 sequence is 14 residues long. The trim removed 5 bases at V and 10 bases at J, leaving 8 bases unmatched. Germline CDR1 SGHVS, CDR2 FNYEAQ. CDR3 in amino acids: CASSRTGVFSKLFF. The CDR3 DNA sequence: TGTGCCAGCAGCCGGACAGGGGTATTTTCAAAACTGTTTTTT.

This clone showed up just a few times. This sequence joins TRBV6-1 and TRBJ1-1; 8 bases line up with TRBD1. Germline V lookup: CDR1 MNHNS, CDR2 SASEGT. The CDR3 is 14 amino acids. V lost 4 bases to trimming and J lost 3 bases; unmatched junction nucleotides: 4. In nucleotides, the CDR3 is TGTGCCAGCAGTGCGGCAGGGGGCTACACTGAAGCTTTCTTT. Translated: CASSAAGGYTEAFF.

The chain couples TRBV15 to TRBJ2-7; D not certain. Germline CDR1 and CDR2: LNHNV and YYDKDF (reference sequence). The CDR3 sequence is 15 residues long. Trimming removed 0 bases from V and 1 base from J, with 10 bases in between. CDR3 residues: CATSRDPLVSYEQYF. DNA of the CDR3: TGTGCCACCAGCAGAGACCCGTTGGTTTCCTACGAGCAGTACTTC.

This clone has just a few counts. The rearrangement uses TRBV19 and TRBJ2-7; TRBD2 might be the D (6 bases). This CDR3 spans 13 amino acids. The germline CDR1 and CDR2 sequences are LNHDA and SQIVND (reference sequence). V was pared by 5 bases and J by 0 bases, with 8 bases between. The chain's CDR3 is CASSGGSSYEQYF. The CDR3 DNA is TGTGCCAGTAGTGGGGGGAGCTCCTACGAGCAGTACTTC.

This clone appeared a few times. The chain combines TRBV9 with TRBJ2-1, with no clear D. The V gene's germline CDR1 is SGDLS and CDR2 YYNGEE. Trimming shortened V by 2 bases and J by 5 bases, and 17 bases separated the two germline ends. The CDR3 totals 16 residues. The CDR3 sequence: CASSVRAGFYNNEQFF. The CDR3 bases are TGTGCCAGCAGCGTCCGAGCCGGTTTCTATAACAATGAGCAGTTCTTC.

The rearrangement links TRBV10-3 to TRBJ2-7; D not resolved. The CDR3 is made up of 16 amino acids. Trimming removed 4 bases from V and 6 bases from J, with 22 bases in between. Germline CDR1 ENHRY, CDR2 SYGVKD. The CDR3 loop reads CAISGALSTTIGEQYF. The CDR3 DNA reads as TGTGCCATCAGTGGGGCCTTGTCAACTACGATCGGCGAGCAGTACTTC.

V and J are TRBV30 and TRBJ1-1; TRBD1 agrees at 7 bases. Trimming took 5 bases from V and 11 from J; bases not matched to a gene: 14. There are 13 residues in the CDR3. Per the germline V gene, CDR1 is GTSNPN and CDR2 is SVGIG (reference sequence). In DNA, the CDR3 is TGTGCCTGGGGCTACAGGGGCGACGGTCGGGCTTTCTTT. Encoded protein: CAWGYRGDGRAFF. The variable domain in full, with the rest retrieved from reference TRBV30 and TRBJ1-1, is SQTIHQWPATLVQPVGSPLSLECTVEGTSNPNLYWYRQAAGRGLQLLFYSVGIGQISSEVPQNLSASRPQDRQFILSSKKLLLSDSGFYLCAWGYRGDGRAFFGQGTRLTVV.

This sequence joins TRBV7-9 and TRBJ1-3, with D perhaps matching TRBD1 (6 bases). Germline assignment: CDR1 SEHNR and CDR2 FQNEAQ (reference sequence). V was clipped by 5 bases and J by 1 base, with 15 bases between them. There are 16 residues in the CDR3. CDR3: CASSPQGPVSGNTIYF. The CDR3 DNA follows: TGTGCCAGCAGCCCGCAGGGGCCTGTTTCTGGAAACACCATATATTTT. Full variable domain (outside the CDR3, taken from reference TRBV7-9 and TRBJ1-3): DTGVSQNPRHKITKRGQNVTFRCDPISEHNRLYWYRQTLGQGPEFLTYFQNEAQLEKSRLLSDRFSAERPKGSFSTLEIQRTEQGDSAMYLCASSPQGPVSGNTIYFGEGSWLTVV.

The chain uses TRBV28 and TRBJ1-2; TRBD1 matches 10 bases. CDR3 length: 14 residues. CDR1 is MDHEN and CDR2 is SYDVKM in the germline V gene. With 4 bases clipped from V and 7 bases from J, the junction kept 6 bases outside the gene matches. This chain's CDR3 is CASSSQGTGVGYTF. The CDR3, as DNA: TGTGCCAGCAGTTCTCAAGGGACAGGGGTTGGCTACACCTTC.

The chain carries TRBV5-1 and TRBJ2-1; 15 positions agree with TRBD2. The CDR3 consists of 17 residues. Trimming removed 2 bases from V and 4 bases from J; junction bases left unmatched: 4. From germline, CDR1 is SGHRS and CDR2 YFSETQ. For the CDR3, the DNA is TGCGCCAGCAGCTTTGGGACTAGCGGGGGGTTATACAATGAGCAGTTCTTC. This codes for CASSFGTSGGLYNEQFF.

This clone was detected once. The V gene is TRBV6-5, the J gene TRBJ1-1; D may be TRBD1 (5 bases). Germline assignment: CDR1 MNHEY and CDR2 SVGAGI. Trimming removed 6 bases at V and 1 base at J, with 15 bases between. The CDR3 has 15 amino acids. CDR3 DNA sequence: TGTGCCAGCAGACCCCCTGGGGGGAAGAACACTGAAGCTTTCTTT. This codes for CASRPPGGKNTEAFF.

CDR3 DNA sequence: TGTGCCAGCAGCCCTAGATCTGGAGCTTTACAAGAGACCCAGTACTTC. This translates into CASSPRSGALQETQYF. This sequence joins TRBV4-2 and TRBJ2-5; D is uncertain. From germline, CDR1 is LGHNA and CDR2 YNFKEQ. V shed 4 bases and J shed 2 bases, with 17 bases lying between them. CDR3 length: 16 residues.

The CDR3 loop reads CAFPQSLAGGYNEQFF. The CDR3 bases are TGTGCCTTCCCCCAGTCACTAGCGGGAGGCTACAATGAGCAGTTCTTC. The V and J genes are TRBV10-3 and TRBJ2-1, with 12 bases identical to TRBD2. Germline CDR1 and CDR2: ENHRY and SYGVKD. This CDR3 is 16 amino acids long. The V and J ends lost 11 bases and 3 bases, in that order; junction bases with no gene match: 11.